These 2 T cell receptor beta chains were sequenced from one sample in a study of shared clonotypes between healthy human individuals. Clones were read by immunoSEQ multiplex PCR, and TCRdb kept only the in-frame ones, dropping some. The data contain some 1 million clones, about 77% of them seen just once; the ten biggest clones take up about 1.5%. The source material was memory CD4+ T cells sorted from blood. Subset defined: CD45RA-negative fraction. The receptor set was obtained from a man aged 18 to 35 in good health.

The V gene is TRBV12-5, the J gene TRBJ2-7, with 8 bases lining up with TRBD2. The CDR3 consists of 17 residues. Germline loops: CDR1 LGHNT, CDR2 FRNRAP. With V trimmed by 2 bases and J by 5 bases, 14 bases remained unmatched. The CDR3 coding sequence is TGTGCTAGTGGTTTGCCCTCCGGGCGCGGGAGGAAGAACGAGCAGTACTTC. It translates to CASGLPSGRGRKNEQYF.

This chain joins TRBV27 and TRBJ1-6; 8 bases match TRBD1. The CDR3 covers 14 residues. In germline, CDR1 is MNHEY, CDR2 SMNVEV (reference sequence). Losses at the gene ends were 5 bases for V and 7 bases for J; bases not matched to a gene: 4. CDR3 in amino acids: CASSPRTGNSPLHF. CDR3 coding DNA: TGTGCCAGCAGTCCTCGGACAGGGAATTCACCCCTCCACTTT.